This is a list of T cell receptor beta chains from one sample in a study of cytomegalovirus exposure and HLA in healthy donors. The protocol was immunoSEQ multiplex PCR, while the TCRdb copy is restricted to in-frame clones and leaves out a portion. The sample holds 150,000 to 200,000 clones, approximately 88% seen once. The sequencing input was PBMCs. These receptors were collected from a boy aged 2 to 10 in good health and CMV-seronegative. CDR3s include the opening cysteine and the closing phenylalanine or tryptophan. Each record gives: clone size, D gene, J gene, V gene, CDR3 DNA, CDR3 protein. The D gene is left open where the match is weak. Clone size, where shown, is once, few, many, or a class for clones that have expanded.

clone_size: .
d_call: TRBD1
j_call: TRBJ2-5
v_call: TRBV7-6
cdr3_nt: TGTGCCAGCAGCTGGGGGACAGTAAAATCAAGAGAGACCCAGTACTTC
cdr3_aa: CASSWGTVKSRETQYF

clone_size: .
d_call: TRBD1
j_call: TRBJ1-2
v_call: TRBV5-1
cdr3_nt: TGCGCCAGCAGCGGCTGGGGACAGGGCTTTGACTATGGCTACACCTTC
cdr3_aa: CASSGWGQGFDYGYTF

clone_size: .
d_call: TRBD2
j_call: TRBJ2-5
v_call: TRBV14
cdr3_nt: TGTGCCAGCAGCCAAGATGGCGGGGGGCCTAGAGAGACCCAGTACTTC
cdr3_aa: CASSQDGGGPRETQYF

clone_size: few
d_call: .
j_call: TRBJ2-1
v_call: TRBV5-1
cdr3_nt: TGCGCCAGCAGCTTGGGGGGAGCCTACAATGAGCAGTTCTTC
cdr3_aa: CASSLGGAYNEQFF

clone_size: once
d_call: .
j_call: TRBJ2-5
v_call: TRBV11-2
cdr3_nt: TGTGCCAGCAGCTTAGTTTGGGAGGAGACCCAGTACTTC
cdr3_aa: CASSLVWEETQYF

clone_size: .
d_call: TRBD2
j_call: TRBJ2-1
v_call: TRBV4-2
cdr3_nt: TGTGCCAGCAGCCAAGAGCTTAGCGGGCGGTCTGGCAATGAGCAGTTCTTC
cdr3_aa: CASSQELSGRSGNEQFF

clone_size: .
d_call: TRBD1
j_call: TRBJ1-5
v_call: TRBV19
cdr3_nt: TGTGCCAGTAGCCACCTGACAGGGGCGAGCAATCAGCCCCAGCATTTT
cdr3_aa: CASSHLTGASNQPQHF

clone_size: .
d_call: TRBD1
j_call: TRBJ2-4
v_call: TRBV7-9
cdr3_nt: TGTGCCAGCAGCTCGGGACAGGGGCTCTTCAACATTCAGTACTTC
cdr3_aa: CASSSGQGLFNIQYF

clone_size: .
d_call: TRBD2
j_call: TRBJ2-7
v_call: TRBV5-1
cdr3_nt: TGCGCCAGCAGCTTCCGGACTCTTAGCGGGATTGGCGAGCAGTACTTC
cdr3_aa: CASSFRTLSGIGEQYF

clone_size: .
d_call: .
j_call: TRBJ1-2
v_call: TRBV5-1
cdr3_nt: TGCGCCAGCAGCTTGATGGCGGAAAGATATGGCTACACCTTC
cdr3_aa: CASSLMAERYGYTF

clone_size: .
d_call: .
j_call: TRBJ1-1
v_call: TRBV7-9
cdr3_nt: TGTGCCAGCAGCCACGACCTAGGGGGAAACACTGAAGCTTTCTTT
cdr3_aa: CASSHDLGGNTEAFF

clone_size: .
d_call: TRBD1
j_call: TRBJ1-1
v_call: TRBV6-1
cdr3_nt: TGTGCCAGCAGTGGGGGACAGGGCCTCACTGAAGCTTTCTTT
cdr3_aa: CASSGGQGLTEAFF

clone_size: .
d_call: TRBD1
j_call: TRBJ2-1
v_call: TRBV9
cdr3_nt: TGTGCCAGCGGGGGGACAGGATTTGACAATGAGCAGTTCTTC
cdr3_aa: CASGGTGFDNEQFF

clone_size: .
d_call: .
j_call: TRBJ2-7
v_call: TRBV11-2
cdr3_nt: TGTGCCAGCAGCTTAATCAGCGGTTACTACGAGCAGTACTTC
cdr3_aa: CASSLISGYYEQYF

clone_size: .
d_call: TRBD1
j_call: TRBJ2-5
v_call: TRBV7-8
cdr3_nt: TGTGCCAGCAGCTTAGAGGGGGACAGGGGTCGGGAGACCCAGTACTTC
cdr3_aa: CASSLEGDRGRETQYF

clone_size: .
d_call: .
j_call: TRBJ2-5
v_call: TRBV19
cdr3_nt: TGTGCCAGTAAACGGCTAGATTCATCCGGGGTAGAGACCCAGTACTTC
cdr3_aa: CASKRLDSSGVETQYF

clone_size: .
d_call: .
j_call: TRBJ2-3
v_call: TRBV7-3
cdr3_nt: TGTGCCAGCAGCTTGACGGGATGGGGCACAGATACGCAGTATTTT
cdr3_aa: CASSLTGWGTDTQYF

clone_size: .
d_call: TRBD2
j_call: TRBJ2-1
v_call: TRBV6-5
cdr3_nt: TGTGCCAGCAGTTGGCGGGAGGGCCAACACAATGAGCAGTTCTTC
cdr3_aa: CASSWREGQHNEQFF

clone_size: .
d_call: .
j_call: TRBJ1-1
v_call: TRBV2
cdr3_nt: TGTGCCAGCAGTGAAAATCGGGGGAGGACTGAAGCTTTCTTT
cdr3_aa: CASSENRGRTEAFF

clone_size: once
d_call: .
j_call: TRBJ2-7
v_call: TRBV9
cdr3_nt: TGTGCCAGCAGCGAGGGGGTGGGAGGGCCCTACGAGCAGTACTTC
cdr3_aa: CASSEGVGGPYEQYF

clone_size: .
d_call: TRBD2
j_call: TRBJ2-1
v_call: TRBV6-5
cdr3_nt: TGTGCCAGCAGTTCCCCGTCCCGGGGGGATGAGCAGTTCTTC
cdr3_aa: CASSSPSRGDEQFF

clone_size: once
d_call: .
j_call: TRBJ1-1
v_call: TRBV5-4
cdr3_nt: TGTGCCAGCAGCGATGAGTTAAGGGGGATCACTGAAGCTTTCTTT
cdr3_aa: CASSDELRGITEAFF

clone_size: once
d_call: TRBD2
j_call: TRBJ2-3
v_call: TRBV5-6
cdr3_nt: TGTGCCAGCAGCTTAATACTAGCGGAGAGCACAGATACGCAGTATTTT
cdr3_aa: CASSLILAESTDTQYF

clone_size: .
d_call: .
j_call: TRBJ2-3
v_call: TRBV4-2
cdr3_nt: TGTGCCAGCAGCCAAGATCACGGAGGCACAGATACGCAGTATTTT
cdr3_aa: CASSQDHGGTDTQYF

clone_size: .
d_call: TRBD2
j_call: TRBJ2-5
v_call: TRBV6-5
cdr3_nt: TGTGCCAGCAGTTTCACTAGCGGGAGGGCCGGGGAGACCCAGTACTTC
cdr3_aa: CASSFTSGRAGETQYF

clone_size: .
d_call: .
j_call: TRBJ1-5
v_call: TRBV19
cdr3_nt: TGTGCCAGTAGTATTAATATGAGGGGCAATCAGCCCCAGCATTTT
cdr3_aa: CASSINMRGNQPQHF

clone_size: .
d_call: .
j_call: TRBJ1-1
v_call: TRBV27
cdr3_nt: TGTGCCAGCAGTCCCCATCAGGGCCCGGGCACTGAAGCTTTCTTT
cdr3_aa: CASSPHQGPGTEAFF

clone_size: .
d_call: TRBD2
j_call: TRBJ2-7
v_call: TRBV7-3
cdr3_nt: TGTGCCAGCAGCTTACCTGGGACTAGCGGGAGTGACCTCTACGAGCAGTACTTC
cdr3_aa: CASSLPGTSGSDLYEQYF